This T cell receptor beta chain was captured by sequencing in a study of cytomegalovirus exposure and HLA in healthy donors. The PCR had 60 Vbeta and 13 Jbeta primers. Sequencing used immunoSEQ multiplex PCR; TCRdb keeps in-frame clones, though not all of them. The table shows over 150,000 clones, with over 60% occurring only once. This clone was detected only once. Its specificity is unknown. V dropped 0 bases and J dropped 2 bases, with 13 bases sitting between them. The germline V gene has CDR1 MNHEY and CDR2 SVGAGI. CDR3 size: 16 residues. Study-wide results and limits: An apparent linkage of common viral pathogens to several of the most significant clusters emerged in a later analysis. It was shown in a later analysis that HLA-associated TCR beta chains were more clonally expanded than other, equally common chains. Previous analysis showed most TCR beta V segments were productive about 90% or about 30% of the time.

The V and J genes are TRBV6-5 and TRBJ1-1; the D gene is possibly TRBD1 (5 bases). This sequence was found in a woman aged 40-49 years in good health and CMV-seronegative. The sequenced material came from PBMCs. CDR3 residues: CASSYSPPWGNTEAFF. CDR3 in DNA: TGTGCCAGCAGTTACTCCCCCCCTTGGGGCAACACTGAAGCTTTCTTT.